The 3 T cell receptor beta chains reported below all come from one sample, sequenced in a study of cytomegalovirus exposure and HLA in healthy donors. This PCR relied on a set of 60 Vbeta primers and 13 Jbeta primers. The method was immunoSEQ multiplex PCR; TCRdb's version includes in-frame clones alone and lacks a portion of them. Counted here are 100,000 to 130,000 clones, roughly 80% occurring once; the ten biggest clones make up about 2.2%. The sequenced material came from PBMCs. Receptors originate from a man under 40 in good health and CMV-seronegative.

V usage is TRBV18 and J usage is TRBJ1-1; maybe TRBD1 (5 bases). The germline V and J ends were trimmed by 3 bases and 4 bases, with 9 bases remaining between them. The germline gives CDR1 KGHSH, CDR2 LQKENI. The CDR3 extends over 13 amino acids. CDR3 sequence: CASSPQGGTEAFF. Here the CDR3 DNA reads TGTGCCAGCTCACCTCAGGGCGGCACTGAAGCTTTCTTT.

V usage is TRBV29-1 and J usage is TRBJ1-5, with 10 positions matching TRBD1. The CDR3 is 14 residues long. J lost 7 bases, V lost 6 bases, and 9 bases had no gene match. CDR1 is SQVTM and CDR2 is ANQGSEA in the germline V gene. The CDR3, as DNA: TGCAGCGTGGGGGACAGGGGTTCAGGGCAGCCCCAGCATTTT. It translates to CSVGDRGSGQPQHF.

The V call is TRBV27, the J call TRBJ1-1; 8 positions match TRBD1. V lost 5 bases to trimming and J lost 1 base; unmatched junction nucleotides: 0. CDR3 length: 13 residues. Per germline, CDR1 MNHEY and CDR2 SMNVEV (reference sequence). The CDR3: CASSTGGNTEAFF. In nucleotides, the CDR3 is TGTGCCAGCAGTACAGGGGGGAACACTGAAGCTTTCTTT.